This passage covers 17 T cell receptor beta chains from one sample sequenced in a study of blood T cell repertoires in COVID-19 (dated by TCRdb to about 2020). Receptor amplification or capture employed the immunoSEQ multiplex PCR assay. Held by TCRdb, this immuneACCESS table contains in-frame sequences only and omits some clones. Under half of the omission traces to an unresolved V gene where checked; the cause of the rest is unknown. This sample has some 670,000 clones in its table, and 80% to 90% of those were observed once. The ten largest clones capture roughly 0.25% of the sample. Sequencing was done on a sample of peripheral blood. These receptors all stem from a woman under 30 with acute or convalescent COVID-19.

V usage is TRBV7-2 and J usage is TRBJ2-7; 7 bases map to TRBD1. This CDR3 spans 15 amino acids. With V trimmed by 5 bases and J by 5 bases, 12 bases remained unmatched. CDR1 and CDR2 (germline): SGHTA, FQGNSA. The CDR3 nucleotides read TGTGCCAGCAGCACGACCCGACAGGGCCCCGACGAGCAGTACTTC. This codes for CASSTTRQGPDEQYF.

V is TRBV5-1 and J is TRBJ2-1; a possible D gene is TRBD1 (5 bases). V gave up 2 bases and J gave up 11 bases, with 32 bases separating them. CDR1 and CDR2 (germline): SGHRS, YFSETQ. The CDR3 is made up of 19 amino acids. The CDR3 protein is CASSFRPETKGSTSLQQFF. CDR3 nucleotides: TGCGCCAGCAGCTTCCGCCCTGAGACGAAGGGGTCCACTTCTCTTCAGCAGTTCTTC.

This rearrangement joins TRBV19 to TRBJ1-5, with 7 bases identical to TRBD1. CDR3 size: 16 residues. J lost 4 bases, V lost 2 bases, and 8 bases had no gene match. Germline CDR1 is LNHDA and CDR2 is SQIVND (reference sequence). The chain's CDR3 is CASSIRRTGENQPQHF. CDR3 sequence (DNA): TGTGCCAGTAGTATAAGACGGACAGGAGAGAATCAGCCCCAGCATTTT.

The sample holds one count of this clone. The CDR3 sequence is CASGTGVYGYTF. In DNA form, the CDR3 reads TGTGCCAGCGGGACAGGCGTTTATGGCTACACCTTC. This chain joins TRBV5-8 and TRBJ1-2, with TRBD1 identical over 8 bases. Germline values: CDR1 SGHTS, CDR2 YDEGEE. The J segment lost 5 bases and the V segment lost 7 bases, leaving 4 bases of the junction unmatched. CDR3 length equals 12 residues.

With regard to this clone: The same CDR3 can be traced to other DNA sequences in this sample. The CDR3 reads CASSPPTGGGQPQHF. The CDR3, as DNA: TGTGCCAGCTCACCCCCGACAGGCGGTGGTCAGCCCCAGCATTTT. This sequence joins TRBV18 and TRBJ1-5, with D possibly being TRBD1 (6 bases). This CDR3 region has 15 residues. V lost 3 bases and J 6 bases, leaving 15 bases between the germline ends. Germline assignment: CDR1 KGHSH and CDR2 LQKENI.

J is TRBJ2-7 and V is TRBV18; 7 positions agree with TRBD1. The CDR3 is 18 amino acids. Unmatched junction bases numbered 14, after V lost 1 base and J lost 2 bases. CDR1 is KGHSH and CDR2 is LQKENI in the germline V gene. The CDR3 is CASSPRLGDRNFTYEQYF. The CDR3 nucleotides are TGTGCCAGCTCACCACGTCTCGGGGACAGAAATTTTACCTACGAGCAGTACTTC.

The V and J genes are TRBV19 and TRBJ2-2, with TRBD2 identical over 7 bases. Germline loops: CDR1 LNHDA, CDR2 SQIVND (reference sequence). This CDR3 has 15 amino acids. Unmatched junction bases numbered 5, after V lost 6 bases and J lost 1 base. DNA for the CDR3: TGTGCCAGTAGCGAACCGGGGGGGAACACCGGGGAGCTGTTTTTT. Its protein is CASSEPGGNTGELFF.

The CDR3 loop is CASSADRGGYYGYTF. DNA for the CDR3: TGTGCCAGCAGCGCGGACAGGGGGGGTTACTATGGCTACACCTTC. The chain couples TRBV5-4 to TRBJ1-2, with 10 bases that match TRBD1. With 4 bases clipped from V and 3 bases from J, the junction kept 6 bases outside the gene matches. CDR3 length equals 15 residues. Germline assignment: CDR1 SGHNT and CDR2 YYREEE (reference sequence).

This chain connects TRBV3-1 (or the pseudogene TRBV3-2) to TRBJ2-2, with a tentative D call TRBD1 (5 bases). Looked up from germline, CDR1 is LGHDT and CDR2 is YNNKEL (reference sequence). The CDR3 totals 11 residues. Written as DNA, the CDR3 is TGTTGCACAGGGAACACCGGGGAGCTGTTTTTT. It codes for CCTGNTGELFF.

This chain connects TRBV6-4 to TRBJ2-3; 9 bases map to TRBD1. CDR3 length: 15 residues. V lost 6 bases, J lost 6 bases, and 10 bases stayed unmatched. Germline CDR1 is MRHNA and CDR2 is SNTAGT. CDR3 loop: CASSGQGKAQDTQYF. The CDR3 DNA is TGTGCCAGCAGCGGACAGGGGAAGGCTCAGGATACGCAGTATTTT.

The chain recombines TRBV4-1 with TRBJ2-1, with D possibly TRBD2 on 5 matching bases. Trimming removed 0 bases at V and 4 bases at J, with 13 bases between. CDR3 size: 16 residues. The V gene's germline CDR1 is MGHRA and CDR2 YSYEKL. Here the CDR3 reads CASSQDTGSGYNEQFF. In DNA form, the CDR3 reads TGCGCCAGCAGCCAAGATACTGGGTCGGGGTACAATGAGCAGTTCTTC.

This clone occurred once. The CDR3 bases are TGTGCCAGCAGTGGAGGGTATAGCAATCAGCCCCAGCATTTT. It codes for CASSGGYSNQPQHF. The gene calls are TRBV2 and TRBJ1-5; D remains ambiguous. Trimming removed 4 bases at V and 0 bases at J, with 7 bases between. CDR1 is SNHLY and CDR2 is FYNNEI in the germline V gene. The CDR3 covers 14 residues. Together with reference TRBV2 and TRBJ1-5, the CDR3 gives the full variable domain: EPEVTQTPSHQVTQMGQEVILRCVPISNHLYFYWYRQILGQKVEFLVSFYNNEISEKSEIFDDQFSVERPDGSNFTLKIRSTKLEDSAMYFCASSGGYSNQPQHFGDGTRLSIL.

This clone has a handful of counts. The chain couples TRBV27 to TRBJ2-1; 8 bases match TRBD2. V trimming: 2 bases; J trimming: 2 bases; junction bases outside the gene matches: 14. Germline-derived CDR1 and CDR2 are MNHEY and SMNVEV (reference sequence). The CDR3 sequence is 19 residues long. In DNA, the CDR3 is TGTGCCAGCAGTTTAGCCCCTCGAGGGCGGGGGGCCACCTACAATGAGCAGTTCTTC. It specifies CASSLAPRGRGATYNEQFF.

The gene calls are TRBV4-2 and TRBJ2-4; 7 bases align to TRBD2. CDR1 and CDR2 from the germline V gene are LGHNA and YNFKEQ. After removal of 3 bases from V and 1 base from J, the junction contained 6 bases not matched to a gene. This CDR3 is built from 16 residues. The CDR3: CASSHLVGGAKNIQYF. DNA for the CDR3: TGTGCCAGCAGCCATCTGGTCGGGGGGGCCAAAAACATTCAGTACTTC.

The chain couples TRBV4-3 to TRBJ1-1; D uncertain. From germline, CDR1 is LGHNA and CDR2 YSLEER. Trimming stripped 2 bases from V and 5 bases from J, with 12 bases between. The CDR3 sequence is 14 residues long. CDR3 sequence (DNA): TGCGCCAGCAGCCAATGGGAGGAGGGAACTGAAGCTTTCTTT. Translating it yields CASSQWEEGTEAFF.

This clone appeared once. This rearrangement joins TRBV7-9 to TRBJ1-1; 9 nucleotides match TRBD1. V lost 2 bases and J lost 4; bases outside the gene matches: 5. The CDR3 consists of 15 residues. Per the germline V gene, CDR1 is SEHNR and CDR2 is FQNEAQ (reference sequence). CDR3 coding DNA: TGTGCCAGCAGCTTACTACAGGGGGCAGGCACTGAAGCTTTCTTT. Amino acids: CASSLLQGAGTEAFF.

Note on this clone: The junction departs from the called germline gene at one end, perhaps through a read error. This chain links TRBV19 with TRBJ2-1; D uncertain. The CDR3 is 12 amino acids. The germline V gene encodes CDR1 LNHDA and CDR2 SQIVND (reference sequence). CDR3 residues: CASSISDNEQFF. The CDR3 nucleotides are TGTGCCAGTAGTATCTCCGACAATGAGCAGTTCTTC. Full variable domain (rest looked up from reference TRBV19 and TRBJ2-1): DGGITQSPKYLFRKEGQNVTLSCEQNLNHDAMYWYRQDPGQGLRLIYYSQIVNDFQKGDIAEGYSVSREKKESFPLTVTSAQKNPTAFYLCASSISDNEQFFGPGTRLTVL.